The next 16 T cell receptor beta chains were all read from a single sample in a study of blood T cell repertoires in COVID-19. Using immunoSEQ multiplex PCR, the repertoire was profiled, and TCRdb retains in-frame clones only, with some absent. The table includes about 82,000 clones, roughly 78% detected once. The sequenced sample was peripheral blood. Every receptor here comes from a man aged 60-69 years with COVID-19, enrolled during active disease.

The CDR3 reads CASSSTGSSYEQYF. The CDR3 DNA reads TGTGCCAGCAGTTCTACAGGGAGCTCCTACGAGCAGTACTTC. The chain uses TRBV7-2 and TRBJ2-7; possible D gene TRBD1, 6 bases. Germline lookup yields CDR1 SGHTA and CDR2 FQGNSA. The CDR3 consists of 14 residues. V dropped 6 bases and J dropped 0 bases, with 12 bases sitting between them. Looking up the rest from reference TRBV7-2 and TRBJ2-7 gives the full variable domain: GAGVSQSPSNKVTEKGKDVELRCDPISGHTALYWYRQSLGQGLEFLIYFQGNSAPDKSGLPSDRFSAERTGGSVSTLTIQRTQQEDSAVYLCASSSTGSSYEQYFGPGTRLTVT.

This clone showed up just once. The V call is TRBV19, the J call TRBJ1-2; D is uncertain. The germline CDR1 and CDR2 sequences are LNHDA and SQIVND (reference sequence). V was clipped by 4 bases and J by 1 base, with 4 bases between them. The CDR3 has 12 amino acids. CDR3 bases: TGTGCCAGTAGTAGGCTTAACTATGGCTACACCTTC. Encoded protein: CASSRLNYGYTF.

The chain combines TRBV18 with TRBJ1-1; 11 nucleotides match TRBD1. The CDR3 length is 16 residues. V lost 3 bases, J lost 5 bases, and 8 bases stayed unmatched. Germline V gives CDR1 KGHSH, CDR2 LQKENI. CDR3: CASSPLAGQGGTEAFF. CDR3 DNA sequence: TGTGCCAGCTCACCCCTAGCGGGACAGGGGGGAACTGAAGCTTTCTTT.

This clone has only one observation. The DNA for the CDR3 is TGCGCCAGCAGCCAAGAAGCTAGCGGGGGCACAGATACGCAGTATTTT. It codes for CASSQEASGGTDTQYF. V gene TRBV4-3 combines with J gene TRBJ2-3; 9 bases are a match to TRBD2. This CDR3 has 16 amino acids. Germline CDR1 is LGHNA and CDR2 is YSLEER. With 0 bases clipped from V and 1 base from J, the junction kept 2 bases outside the gene matches.

This clone has just one count. The chain uses TRBV7-9 and TRBJ2-7; 10 bases agree with TRBD2. CDR3 length equals 16 residues. V was clipped by 3 bases and J by 3 bases; unmatched bases: 8. Germline loops: CDR1 SEHNR, CDR2 FQNEAQ (reference sequence). CDR3 residues: CASSFASGGPFYEQYF. CDR3 nucleotides: TGTGCCAGCAGCTTTGCTAGCGGGGGACCTTTCTACGAGCAGTACTTC.

J is TRBJ2-4 and V is TRBV15; TRBD1 is a possible D gene (6 bases). This CDR3 spans 15 amino acids. CDR1 and CDR2 (germline): LNHNV, YYDKDF (reference sequence). V shed 4 bases and J shed 2 bases, with 12 bases lying between them. The CDR3 sequence is CATSNPQGTKNIQYF. For the CDR3, the DNA is TGTGCCACCAGCAATCCACAGGGAACCAAAAACATTCAGTACTTC.

V and J are TRBV7-9 and TRBJ2-1, with 10 bases matching TRBD2. With V trimmed by 0 bases and J by 5 bases, 10 bases remained unmatched. Germline assignment: CDR1 SEHNR and CDR2 FQNEAQ (reference sequence). CDR3 length: 18 amino acids. The CDR3 loop is CASSLARGGLAGDNEQFF. CDR3 in DNA: TGTGCCAGCAGCTTAGCCCGGGGTGGCCTAGCGGGGGACAATGAGCAGTTCTTC.

The chain recombines TRBV6-5 with TRBJ1-1; 9 positions match TRBD1. With 8 bases clipped from V and 4 bases from J, the junction kept 5 bases outside the gene matches. The CDR3 consists of 13 residues. The V gene's germline CDR1 is MNHEY and CDR2 SVGAGI. In DNA, the CDR3 is TGTGCCAGCGGGGGGACAGGGATCACTGAAGCTTTCTTT. Translated, it gives CASGGTGITEAFF.

The table lists this clone with many counts. The gene calls are TRBV4-2 and TRBJ1-6, with D maybe TRBD1 (5 bases). There are 13 residues in the CDR3. Trimming left V 5 bases short and J 7 bases short, with 9 bases between. Germline V lookup: CDR1 LGHNA, CDR2 YNFKEQ. The CDR3 DNA reads TGTGCCAGCAGCGGGGCTCTCAATTCACCCCTCCACTTT. Encoded protein: CASSGALNSPLHF.

The V call is TRBV5-4, the J call TRBJ2-5, with D maybe TRBD2 (7 bases). V was trimmed by 4 bases and J by 4 bases, leaving 20 bases between them. Germline assignment: CDR1 SGHNT and CDR2 YYREEE (reference sequence). The CDR3 has 16 residues. In DNA form, the CDR3 reads TGTGCCAGCAGCCTGGGGGGGGGCTTAGGAGGAGAGACCCAGTACTTC. Its protein is CASSLGGGLGGETQYF. Complete variable domain (other parts from reference TRBV5-4 and TRBJ2-5): ETGVTQSPTHLIKTRGQQVTLRCSSQSGHNTVSWYQQALGQGPQFIFQYYREEENGRGNFPPRFSGLQFPNYSSELNVNALELDDSALYLCASSLGGGLGGETQYFGPGTRLLVL.

In this sample, this clone turned up a few times. The rearrangement joins TRBV5-4 to TRBJ2-1, with 10 bases that match TRBD2. CDR3 length: 17 amino acids. With 3 bases clipped from V and 10 bases from J, the junction kept 16 bases outside the gene matches. CDR1 SGHNT and CDR2 YYREEE come from the germline V gene (reference sequence). The CDR3 sequence is CASSSTRGLAVQGEQFF. CDR3 in DNA: TGTGCCAGCAGCTCGACGCGAGGACTAGCGGTCCAGGGGGAGCAGTTCTTC. The full variable domain, with the rest looked up from reference TRBV5-4 and TRBJ2-1, is ETGVTQSPTHLIKTRGQQVTLRCSSQSGHNTVSWYQQALGQGPQFIFQYYREEENGRGNFPPRFSGLQFPNYSSELNVNALELDDSALYLCASSSTRGLAVQGEQFFGPGTRLTVL.

This rearrangement joins TRBV27 to TRBJ2-1; TRBD2 matches at 8 bases. The CDR3 is 14 amino acids. J was trimmed by 7 bases and V by 8 bases; bases with no gene match: 10. In germline, CDR1 is MNHEY, CDR2 SMNVEV (reference sequence). The CDR3 reads CASRLRGEGNEQFF. DNA for the CDR3: TGTGCCAGCCGGTTGCGGGGGGAGGGGAATGAGCAGTTCTTC.

The chain uses TRBV7-9 and TRBJ2-7; a weak D match, TRBD2 (6 bases). V was pared by 5 bases and J by 0 bases, with 14 bases between. The germline V gene has CDR1 SEHNR and CDR2 FQNEAQ (reference sequence). CDR3 size: 15 residues. Written as DNA, the CDR3 is TGTGCCAGCAGCCCCCCGGGGGAAAGCTCCTACGAGCAGTACTTC. The encoded protein is CASSPPGESSYEQYF.

CDR3 sequence: CASSLGGGRRGGTLHF. In DNA, the CDR3 is TGTGCCAGCAGCTTGGGTGGGGGCCGCCGCGGTGGAACCCTCCACTTT. The rearrangement joins TRBV5-6 to TRBJ1-6; the D gene is possibly TRBD1 (6 bases). CDR3 length: 16 residues. CDR1 and CDR2 from the germline V gene are SGHDT and YYEEEE. The V and J ends lost 0 bases and 14 bases respectively, with 21 bases between them. Filled out from reference TRBV5-6 and TRBJ1-6, the complete variable domain reads DAGVTQSPTHLIKTRGQQVTLRCSPKSGHDTVSWYQQALGQGPQFIFQYYEEEERQRGNFPDRFSGHQFPNYSSELNVNALLLGDSALYLCASSLGGGRRGGTLHFGNGTRLTVT.

The CDR3 DNA follows: TGTGCCAGCAGTTTATGGGGGGTCACTGAAGCTTTCTTT. It codes for CASSLWGVTEAFF. This chain joins TRBV12-3 or TRBV12-4 and TRBJ1-1; perhaps TRBD1 as D (5 bases). The CDR3 extends over 13 amino acids. Trimming took off 2 bases at V and 4 bases at J, with 8 bases between the two ends.

The V call is TRBV10-3, the J call TRBJ2-3; D gene ambiguous. The CDR3 length is 13 residues. In germline, CDR1 is ENHRY, CDR2 SYGVKD. V was shortened by 6 bases and J by 5 bases, with 12 bases between the two germline ends. The CDR3 reads CAIREDGVDTQYF. The DNA of the CDR3 is TGTGCCATCAGAGAGGACGGAGTAGATACGCAGTATTTT.